The rows below give T cell receptor beta chains drawn from one sample of a study of blood T cell repertoires in COVID-19. Some clones are missing from TCRdb's copy, which holds only in-frame ones; the method was immunoSEQ multiplex PCR. The table records around 370,000 clones, roughly 89% of them present only once. Sequencing used peripheral blood. These receptors were collected from a man aged 18 to 30 with active or convalescent COVID-19. CDR3s include the opening cysteine and the closing phenylalanine or tryptophan. D genes are given only for firm matches. Rows may omit the clone size; those that give it use once, few, many or a size class.

clone size,CDR3 length,D gene,J gene,V gene,CDR3 DNA,CDR3 protein
.,13,.,TRBJ1-6,TRBV14,TGTGCCAGCAGCCGGGCTGGCAATTCACCCCTCCACTTT,CASSRAGNSPLHF
.,15,.,TRBJ1-5,TRBV11-2,TGTGCCAGCAGCTTAGATGGCAGGGCTTTTCAGCCCCAGCATTTT,CASSLDGRAFQPQHF
many,17,.,TRBJ2-2,TRBV14,TGTGCCAGCAGCCAAGATGGAGACAGTGTGTACACCGGGGAGCTGTTTTTT,CASSQDGDSVYTGELFF
.,15,TRBD1,TRBJ2-6,TRBV30,TGTGCCGGTGACAGGGCGAATTCTGGGGCCAACGTCCTGACTTTC,CAGDRANSGANVLTF
.,14,TRBD1,TRBJ1-1,TRBV7-9,TGTGCCAGCAGCCCGGGGACAGCGAACACTGAAGCTTTCTTT,CASSPGTANTEAFF
.,16,TRBD2,TRBJ2-5,TRBV24-1,TGTGCCACCAGTGATCCATTAGCGGGGGGGCGGGAGACCCAGTACTTC,CATSDPLAGGRETQYF
.,17,.,TRBJ2-2,TRBV4-2,TGTGCCAGCACCGCGAGGGCAGGAGCACAAGGGGGCGGGGAGCTGTTTTTT,CASTARAGAQGGGELFF
.,17,TRBD2,TRBJ2-3,TRBV6-2/TRBV6-3,TGTGCCAGCAGTAAAACTAGCGGGGAACTCAGGACAGATACGCAGTATTTT,CASSKTSGELRTDTQYF
.,18,TRBD2,TRBJ2-1,TRBV4-3,TGCGCCAGCAGCCAAGACACCGGGACTAGCGGGAGATATGATGAGCAGTTCTTC,CASSQDTGTSGRYDEQFF
.,13,.,TRBJ1-1,TRBV12-3/TRBV12-4,TGTGCCAGCAGTTTAAGTGCAGGTCCTGAAGCTTTCTTT,CASSLSAGPEAFF
.,11,.,TRBJ1-1,TRBV18,TGTGCCAGCTCAGGGGCCGCGGGGGCTTTCTTT,CASSGAAGAFF
.,15,TRBD1,TRBJ2-7,TRBV7-7,TGTGCTAGCAGCGCCGGGACAGGGGAGTGGTACGAGCAGTACTTC,CASSAGTGEWYEQYF
.,15,.,TRBJ1-4,TRBV7-2,TGTGCCAGCAAGGCAGGGATGTTGGGTAATGAAAAACTGTTTTTT,CASKAGMLGNEKLFF
.,12,TRBD1,TRBJ1-1,TRBV27,TGTGCCAGCAGGGAGAGGACAGGGAAAGCTTTCTTT,CASRERTGKAFF
.,16,.,TRBJ1-2,TRBV9,TGTGCCAGCAGCTCCCCCCAGACGGGTCCTAACTATGGCTACACCTTC,CASSSPQTGPNYGYTF
.,13,.,TRBJ1-2,TRBV6-4,TGTGCCAGCAGACAGGGATCTAACTATGGCTACACCTTC,CASRQGSNYGYTF
.,13,.,TRBJ1-6,TRBV5-1,TGCGCCAGCAGCTTGGCCCCCGATTCACCCCTCCACTTT,CASSLAPDSPLHF
.,14,.,TRBJ2-1,TRBV9,TGTGCCAGCAGCTACCGGGACTCGTACAATGAGCAGTTCTTC,CASSYRDSYNEQFF
.,13,.,TRBJ2-7,TRBV28,TGTGCCAGCACAGTTTATAGCAGTTACGAGCAGTACTTC,CASTVYSSYEQYF
.,15,TRBD1,TRBJ2-1,TRBV5-5,TGTGCCAGCAGCTTGGAGGGGGCAGGTCCTAATGAGCAGTTCTTC,CASSLEGAGPNEQFF
.,14,TRBD2,TRBJ2-7,TRBV28,TGTGCCAGCAGTTTAAGTAGCGGGGGTTACGAGCAGTACTTC,CASSLSSGGYEQYF
few,16,.,TRBJ1-2,TRBV6-5,TGTGCCAGCAGTTACTATAGGGCAGGGGTTGACTATGGCTACACCTTC,CASSYYRAGVDYGYTF
.,13,.,TRBJ1-6,TRBV28,TGTGCCAGCAGTTACGAGATTAATTCACCCCTCCACTTT,CASSYEINSPLHF
.,12,.,TRBJ1-5,TRBV28,TGTGCCAGCAGCGTACAGGGATGGCCCCAGCATTTT,CASSVQGWPQHF